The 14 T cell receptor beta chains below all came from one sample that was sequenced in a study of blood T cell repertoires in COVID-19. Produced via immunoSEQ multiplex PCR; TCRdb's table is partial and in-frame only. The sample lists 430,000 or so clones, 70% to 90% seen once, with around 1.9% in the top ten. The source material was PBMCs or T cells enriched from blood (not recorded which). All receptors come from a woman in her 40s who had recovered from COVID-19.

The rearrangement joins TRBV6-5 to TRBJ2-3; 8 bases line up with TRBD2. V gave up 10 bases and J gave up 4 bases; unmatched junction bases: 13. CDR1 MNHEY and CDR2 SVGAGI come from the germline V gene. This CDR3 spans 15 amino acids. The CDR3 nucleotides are TGTGCCATCGGGGGGGGAGGAGGGGCCCCAGATACGCAGTATTTT. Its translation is CAIGGGGGAPDTQYF.

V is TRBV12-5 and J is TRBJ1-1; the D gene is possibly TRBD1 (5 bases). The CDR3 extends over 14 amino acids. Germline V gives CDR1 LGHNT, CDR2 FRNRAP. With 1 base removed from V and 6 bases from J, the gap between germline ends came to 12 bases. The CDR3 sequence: CASGLGARVSEAFF. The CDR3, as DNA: TGTGCTAGTGGTTTGGGAGCCAGGGTTTCTGAAGCTTTCTTT.

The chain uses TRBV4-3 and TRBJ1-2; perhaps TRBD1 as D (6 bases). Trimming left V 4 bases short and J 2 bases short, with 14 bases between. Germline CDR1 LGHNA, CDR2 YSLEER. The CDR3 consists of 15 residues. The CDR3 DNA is TGCGCCAGCAGCCTTAATCCCCAGGGGAACTATGGCTACACCTTC. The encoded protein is CASSLNPQGNYGYTF.

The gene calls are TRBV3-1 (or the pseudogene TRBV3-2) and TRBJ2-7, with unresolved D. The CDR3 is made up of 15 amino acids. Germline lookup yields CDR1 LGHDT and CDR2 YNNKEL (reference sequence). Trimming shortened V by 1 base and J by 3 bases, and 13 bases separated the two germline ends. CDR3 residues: CASSQAAGIGYEQYF. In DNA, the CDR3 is TGTGCCAGCAGCCAAGCAGCAGGAATAGGCTACGAGCAGTACTTC.

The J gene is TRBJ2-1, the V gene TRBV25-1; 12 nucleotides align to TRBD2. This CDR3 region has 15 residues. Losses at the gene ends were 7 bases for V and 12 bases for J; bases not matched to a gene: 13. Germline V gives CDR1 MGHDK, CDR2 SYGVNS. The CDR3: CASTSGGLAGRGQFF. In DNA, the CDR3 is TGTGCCAGCACCTCCGGGGGACTAGCGGGTCGCGGGCAGTTCTTC.

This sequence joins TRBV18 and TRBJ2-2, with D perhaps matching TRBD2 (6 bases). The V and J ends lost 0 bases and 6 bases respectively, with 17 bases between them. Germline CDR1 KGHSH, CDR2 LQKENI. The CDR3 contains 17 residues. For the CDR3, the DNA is TGTGCCAGCTCACCACCTCTAGCTGCGGGGTACCCCGGGGAGCTGTTTTTT. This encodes CASSPPLAAGYPGELFF.

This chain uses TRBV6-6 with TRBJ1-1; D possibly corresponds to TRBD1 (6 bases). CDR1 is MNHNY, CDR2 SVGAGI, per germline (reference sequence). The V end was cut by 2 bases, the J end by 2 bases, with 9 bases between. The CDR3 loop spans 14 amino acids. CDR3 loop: CASSYDRSNTEAFF. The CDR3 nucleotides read TGTGCCAGCAGTTACGACAGGAGCAACACTGAAGCTTTCTTT.

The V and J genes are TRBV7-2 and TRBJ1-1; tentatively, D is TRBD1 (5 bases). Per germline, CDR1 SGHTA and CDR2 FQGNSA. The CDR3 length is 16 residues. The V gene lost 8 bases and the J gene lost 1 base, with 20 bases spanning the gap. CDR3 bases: TGTGCCAGCTTAGTTGTGCAGGGAACCACGAACACTGAAGCTTTCTTT. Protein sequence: CASLVVQGTTNTEAFF.

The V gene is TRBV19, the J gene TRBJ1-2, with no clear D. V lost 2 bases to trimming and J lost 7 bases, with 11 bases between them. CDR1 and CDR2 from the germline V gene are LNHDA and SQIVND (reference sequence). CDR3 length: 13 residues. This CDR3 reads CASSIPLRGGYTF. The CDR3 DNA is TGTGCCAGTAGTATACCTCTAAGAGGTGGCTACACCTTC.

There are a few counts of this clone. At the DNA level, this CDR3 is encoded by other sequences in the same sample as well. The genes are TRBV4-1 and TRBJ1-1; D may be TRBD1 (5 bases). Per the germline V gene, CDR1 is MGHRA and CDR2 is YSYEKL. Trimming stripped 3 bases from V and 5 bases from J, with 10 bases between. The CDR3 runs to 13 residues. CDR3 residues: CASSQGRGTEAFF. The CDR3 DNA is TGCGCCAGCAGCCAGGGGCGTGGGACTGAAGCTTTCTTT.

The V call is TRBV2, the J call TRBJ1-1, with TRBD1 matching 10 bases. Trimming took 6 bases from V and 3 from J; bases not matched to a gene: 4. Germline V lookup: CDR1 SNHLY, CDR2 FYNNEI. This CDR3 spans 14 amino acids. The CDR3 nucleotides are TGTGCCAGCAGGCCCGGGACAGGGGACACTGAAGCTTTCTTT. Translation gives CASRPGTGDTEAFF.

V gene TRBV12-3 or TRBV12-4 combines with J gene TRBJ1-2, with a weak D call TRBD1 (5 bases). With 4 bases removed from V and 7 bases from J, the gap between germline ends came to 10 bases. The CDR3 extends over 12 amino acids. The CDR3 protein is CASSSDRGGYTF. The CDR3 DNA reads TGTGCCAGCAGTTCCGACAGAGGTGGCTACACCTTC.

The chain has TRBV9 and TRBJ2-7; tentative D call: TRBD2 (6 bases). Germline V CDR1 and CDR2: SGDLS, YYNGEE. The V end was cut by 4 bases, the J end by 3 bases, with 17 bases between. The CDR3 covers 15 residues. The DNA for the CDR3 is TGTGCCAGCAGCCCGACGAACCACGGGAGCTACGAGCAGTACTTC. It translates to CASSPTNHGSYEQYF.

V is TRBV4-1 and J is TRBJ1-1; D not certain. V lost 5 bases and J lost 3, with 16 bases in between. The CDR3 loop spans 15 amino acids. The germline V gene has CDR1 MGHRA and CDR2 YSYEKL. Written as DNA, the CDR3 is TGCGCCAGCAGCAACAACCCGCGCCAGGACACTGAAGCTTTCTTT. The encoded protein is CASSNNPRQDTEAFF.